This T cell receptor (beta chain) was recovered during a study of post-analysis software for immune sequencing data. Regarding the study as a whole: Roughly five TRBV segments appeared more often in patients than in controls, and TRBV5-6, TRBV5-1 and TRBV20-1 were among these. Versus controls, multiple sclerosis patients showed significantly lower diversity (normalized Chao1).

CDR1 is SEHNR and CDR2 is FQNEAQ in the germline V gene (reference sequence). The CDR3 is 15 amino acids. The V end lost 6 bases, the J end lost 5 bases, and 19 bases lay between the germline ends. Turning to this clonotype: The target antigen is unknown.

The authors incorporated unique molecular identifiers into the TCR beta cDNA libraries. cDNA molecules numbering 450,000 to 650,000 came from approximately 1 to 10 million T cells. TCRdb ran MiXCR on the PCR reads and lists one entry per CDR3 protein. The sample comprises 820,000 or so distinct CDR3 sequences, roughly 50% of which are singletons, and around 4.5% rests with the top ten. Specimen: blood. The clonotype comes from a girl aged 10 to 17 with multiple sclerosis. The rearrangement uses TRBV7-9 and TRBJ1-2, with D maybe TRBD1 (5 bases). In DNA, the CDR3 is TGTGCCAGCAGTCATCTCCGGGACCGAGAATATGGCTACACCTTC. The encoded protein is CASSHLRDREYGYTF. Full variable domain (remainder filled in from reference TRBV7-9 and TRBJ1-2): DTGVSQNPRHKITKRGQNVTFRCDPISEHNRLYWYRQTLGQGPEFLTYFQNEAQLEKSRLLSDRFSAERPKGSFSTLEIQRTEQGDSAMYLCASSHLRDREYGYTFGSGTRLTVV.